This entry is about one T cell receptor beta chain. Its binding antigen is unknown. Qualities for individual bases were not recorded, and no much larger clone is one base off. This record comes from a study of long-term antiretroviral therapy in people with HIV (dated by TCRdb to 2022 to 2024). In terms of the full investigation: The earliest samples were collected about a decade before the 2015 WHO recommendation for immediate ART, when ART was typically delayed until CD4 counts fell. This retrospective serial study examined whether starting ART and sustained HIV suppression were associated with changes in the composition and diversity of the TRB repertoire in peripheral blood. A total of 192 cryopreserved PBMC samples were contributed to the cohort by 30 adults with confirmed HIV infection, with samples collected serially over a mean of 6 years (range 1-12). Among the 25 to 30 participants with HIV, roughly eleven were female. No cross-contamination during QIAcube processing turned up in test extractions that ran a monoclonal T-cell line alongside around 34 polyclonal samples. What the study reported, not specific to this receptor: No data were available on ART adherence, viral resistance or therapy changes, limiting inferences about post-ART repertoire changes. Owing to limited PBMC availability, only the TCR beta chain was sequenced, without alpha chain pairing. Samples dated from about 2003 to 2018, and the ART regimens used may be less effective than current ones. CDR3 length ranges in HIV repertoires were narrower than in controls, and network structure suggested an antigen-experienced repertoire with only a slight naive shift after ART. At every time point, the repertoire was dominated by expanded TRB clones first identified before ART initiation, although this dominance fluctuated and, in many PLHIV, declined after ART. Starting ART was linked to a significant rise in TRB diversity, yet even after long-term ART the diversity remained significantly lower than in transplant donor controls. Unsorted PBMC were profiled instead of sorted CD4+ and CD8+ T cells because pre-ART samples had limited cell numbers.

Inclusion was restricted to participants for whom at least one PBMC sample before ART initiation and at least two post-ART samples were available. Treatment was received in the United States of America by all participants with HIV. Before DNA extraction, cryopreserved samples of about 0.95-11 million PBMC were thawed and then washed. At the time of the earliest PBMC sample, participants with HIV were aged between about 20 and 54 years. PBMC samples were contributed by each participant from 1-4 timepoints before ART initiation and 2-8 timepoints after ART initiation, with a median of 7 samples. Serial HIV viral load, CD4+ T-cell count, ART history and demographic data were obtained for every participant. Genomic DNA was extracted from unsorted PBMC with a Qiagen kit on a QIAcube, with processing performed in batches of 12 samples. The immunoSEQ hsTCRB v3.0 assay was used at survey level resolution to sequence the TRB variable region. The targeted TRB sequencing depth was roughly 40,000-55,000 T-cell genomes per sample. TRB libraries were pooled and sequenced on an Illumina MiSeq using a v3 150-cycle kit. For the original study's pipeline: Analysis of repertoires was carried out in R inside a reproducible Nextflow workflow spanning QC, data transformation and analysis. Custom analyses were implemented in LymphoSeq2, an R package for AIRR-Seq data exploration. After excluding several samples that yielded fewer than 5000 total TRB sequences, 190 or so HIV repertoires remained for analysis. Of the approximately 190 retained HIV repertoires, over 55 were collected before and roughly 130 after ART initiation. Repertoires were downsampled to 5000 TRB nucleotide sequences, and summary statistics were averaged over 100 downsampling iterations. TRB sequences were retained for analysis only if CDR3 regions of at least seven amino acids were present. Two measures captured diversity: a Shannon entropy-derived clonality score and the Gini coefficient. In the repertoire networks, any two of the top 5000 CDR3 amino acid sequences were linked whenever the two sequences differed by an edit distance of one. GLIPH2 predicted antigen specificity groups and MHC restriction for TRB CDR3 amino acid sequences. CDR3 amino acid sequences were matched against VDJdb and McPAS-TCR to flag known CMV, EBV, HIV or tissue antigen associations. Pre-ART, post-ART and control groups were compared with Wilcoxon signed-rank tests and Holm-Bonferroni correction. TCRdb mirrors the immuneACCESS table, restricted to in-frame sequences. Some clones are absent from its copies; in checked studies, under half trace to an unresolved V gene, and the reason for the others is unknown. Clonal size and the V and J genes are those of that table, whereas D and trimming came from the DNA. This sample is represented by roughly 28,000 clones; 91% of them were singletons. About 3.9% of the sample comes from the top ten.

Source: unsorted PBMCs, taken 3.1 years after starting antiretroviral therapy. This TCR was sampled from a man aged 18 to 30 with HIV.

The CDR3 loop reads CASSSSAGGLGETQYF. At the DNA level, the sequence is TGTGCCAGCAGTTCTTCCGCAGGGGGCCTAGGGGAGACCCAGTACTTC. In this chain, TRBV27 is recombined with TRBJ2-5; TRBD1 fits 8 bases in the junction. The germline V end is reduced by 4 bases and the J end by 5 bases; junction bases left unmatched: 12. The CDR3 runs 16 residues from the cysteine to the phenylalanine. The read is trimmed to its CDR3 DNA, 48 bases read in frame from base 1. Reading the germline V gene (reference sequence) gives CDR1 MNHEY and CDR2 SMNVEV.